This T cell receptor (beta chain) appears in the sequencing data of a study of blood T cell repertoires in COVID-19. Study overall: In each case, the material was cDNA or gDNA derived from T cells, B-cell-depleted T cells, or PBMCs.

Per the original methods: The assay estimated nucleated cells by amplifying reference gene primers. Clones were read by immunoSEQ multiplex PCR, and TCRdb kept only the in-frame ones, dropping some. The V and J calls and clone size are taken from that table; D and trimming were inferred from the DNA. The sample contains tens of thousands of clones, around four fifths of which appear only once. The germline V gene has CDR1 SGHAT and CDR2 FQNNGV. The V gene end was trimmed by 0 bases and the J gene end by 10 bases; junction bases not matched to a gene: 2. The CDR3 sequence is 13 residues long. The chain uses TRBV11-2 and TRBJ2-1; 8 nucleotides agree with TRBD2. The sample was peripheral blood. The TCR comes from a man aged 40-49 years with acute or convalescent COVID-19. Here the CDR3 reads CASSLDRGGEQFF. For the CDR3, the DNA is TGTGCCAGCAGCTTAGATCGGGGGGGGGAGCAGTTCTTC.